Sequencing of this T cell receptor beta chain was carried out in a study of cytomegalovirus exposure and HLA in healthy donors. Study background: Earlier results showed approximately 110 million unique TCR beta sequences derived from approximately 180 million T cells. Regarding the study as a whole: A classifier reportedly called cytomegalovirus status with high sensitivity and specificity. A few V segments could not be told apart, such as TRBV6-2 and TRBV6-3, and were left out. Immune exposure information comprised only CMV serostatus.

About this clone itself: Antigen specificity is unknown.

Germline-derived CDR1 and CDR2 are SGHTA and FQGTGA. Trimming at V came to 3 bases and at J to 2 bases, leaving 0 bases not matched to a gene. This CDR3 contains 13 residues. Use of 60 Vbeta and 13 Jbeta primers characterized the PCR. Sequencing used immunoSEQ multiplex PCR; TCRdb keeps in-frame clones, though not all of them. The sample lists some 170,000 clones; approximately 72% were seen once. The specimen was PBMCs. This TCR came from a human donor in good health. The J gene is TRBJ1-2, the V gene TRBV7-3, with 7 bases matching TRBD1. This chain's CDR3 is CASSLGQNYGYTF. CDR3 nucleotides: TGTGCCAGCAGCTTGGGACAGAACTATGGCTACACCTTC.